These 20 T cell receptor beta chains were all obtained from the same sample, sequenced in a study of cytotoxic CD8 clonotypes in ibrutinib-treated CLL. Clones were read by immunoSEQ multiplex PCR, and TCRdb kept only the in-frame ones, dropping some. The sample has fewer than 70,000 clones, approximately 71% seen once; the top ten hold 35% to 55%. This specimen was PBMCs, taken after 12 months of ibrutinib treatment. These receptors all come from a human donor with chronic lymphocytic leukemia.

The chain is built from TRBV15 and TRBJ2-5; D possibly corresponds to TRBD2 (6 bases). Trimming pared 4 bases from V and 5 bases from J, leaving 8 bases between. Germline V gene lookup returns CDR1 LNHNV and CDR2 YYDKDF (reference sequence). The CDR3 consists of 12 residues. Written as DNA, the CDR3 is TGTGCCACCAGCACCGGAGGGGAGACCCAGTACTTC. This gives the protein CATSTGGETQYF.

This clone was recorded a few times. The rearrangement uses TRBV6-5 and TRBJ1-3, with TRBD1 matching 8 bases. Germline lookup yields CDR1 MNHEY and CDR2 SVGAGI. The CDR3 spans 16 residues. J gave up 3 bases and V 4 bases, and 8 bases lay outside the gene matches. CDR3 sequence reads: CASSSWTGSIGNTIYF. The CDR3 DNA sequence: TGTGCCAGCAGTTCGTGGACAGGGTCTATTGGAAACACCATATATTTT.

This chain joins TRBV5-4 and TRBJ2-7; 11 bases line up with TRBD2. The germline gives CDR1 SGHNT, CDR2 YYREEE (reference sequence). This CDR3 has 15 amino acids. V gave up 0 bases and J gave up 2 bases; unmatched junction bases: 1. CDR3 in DNA: TGTGCCAGCAGCTTGGGTAGCGGGGGGGCCTACGAGCAGTACTTC. It is translated as CASSLGSGGAYEQYF.

For the CDR3, the DNA is TGTGCCAGCAGCTTGGGGGACACCTCTGGGGCCAACGTCCTGACTTTC. Encoded protein: CASSLGDTSGANVLTF. This chain connects TRBV5-6 to TRBJ2-6; D is possibly TRBD1 (6 bases). Looked up from germline, CDR1 is SGHDT and CDR2 is YYEEEE. The CDR3 totals 16 residues. The V end was cut by 0 bases, the J end by 0 bases, with 7 bases between.

This chain links TRBV29-1 with TRBJ2-5; 8 bases fit TRBD1. The CDR3 extends over 12 amino acids. Per germline, CDR1 SQVTM and CDR2 ANQGSEA. The ends lost 7 bases at V and 5 bases at J; junction bases unmatched: 6. The CDR3 loop is CSASGGRETQYF. The CDR3 DNA follows: TGCAGCGCCTCAGGGGGCAGGGAGACCCAGTACTTC.

The CDR3: CASSQGQGARETQYF. The CDR3 coding sequence is TGCGCCAGCAGCCAGGGGCAGGGGGCTAGGGAGACCCAGTACTTC. This chain links TRBV4-1 with TRBJ2-5; 8 positions agree with TRBD1. V shed 3 bases, J shed 5 bases, and the junction held 8 bases outside the gene matches. The CDR3 spans 15 residues. The germline gives CDR1 MGHRA, CDR2 YSYEKL.

The rearrangement joins TRBV30 to TRBJ2-7; possibly TRBD1 or TRBD2 for D (5 bases each). Between the trimmed V and J ends, which lost 3 bases and 4 bases, there was a span of 22 bases. Germline V gene data show CDR1 as GTSNPN and CDR2 as SVGIG (reference sequence). CDR3 length: 16 amino acids. In DNA form, the CDR3 reads TGTGCCTGGAGCCAACCCGGGACGGACCTTGCGTACGAGCAGTACTTC. Encoded protein: CAWSQPGTDLAYEQYF.

The sample holds one count of this clone. The chain carries TRBV7-2 and TRBJ2-3; 12 bases are shared with TRBD1. The CDR3 extends over 14 amino acids. CDR1 and CDR2 from the germline V gene are SGHTA and FQGNSA. The V and J ends lost 5 bases and 6 bases, in that order; junction bases with no gene match: 3. The DNA of the CDR3 is TGTGCCAGCAGCCCGGGACAGGGGGCGGATACGCAGTATTTT. Its protein is CASSPGQGADTQYF.

This clone was counted only a few times. The chain carries TRBV7-2 and TRBJ2-7, with a possible D match to TRBD2 (6 bases). Germline CDR1 SGHTA, CDR2 FQGNSA. Trimming cost V 0 bases and J 4 bases, with 10 bases left between them. This CDR3 spans 14 amino acids. Here the CDR3 reads CASSLAGGWYEQYF. DNA of the CDR3: TGTGCCAGCAGCTTAGCGGGAGGTTGGTACGAGCAGTACTTC. The whole variable domain, remainder taken from reference TRBV7-2 and TRBJ2-7, is GAGVSQSPSNKVTEKGKDVELRCDPISGHTALYWYRQSLGQGLEFLIYFQGNSAPDKSGLPSDRFSAERTGGSVSTLTIQRTQQEDSAVYLCASSLAGGWYEQYFGPGTRLTVT.

The chain employs TRBV6-5 and TRBJ2-2; D is possibly TRBD1 (6 bases). Per germline, CDR1 MNHEY and CDR2 SVGAGI. CDR3 length: 13 amino acids. V lost 7 bases, J lost 2 bases, and 8 bases lay in between. The CDR3: CASNRANTGELFF. The CDR3 DNA follows: TGTGCCAGCAACAGGGCCAACACCGGGGAGCTGTTTTTT.

V is TRBV9 and J is TRBJ2-7, with D perhaps given as TRBD1 or TRBD2 (5 bases each). The germline V gene encodes CDR1 SGDLS and CDR2 YYNGEE. CDR3 length: 17 amino acids. Trimming took off 3 bases at V and 2 bases at J, with 21 bases between the two ends. In DNA form, the CDR3 reads TGTGCCAGCAGCGAGAGGTCCTCCGGGACCCTCGCCTACGAGCAGTACTTC. This codes for CASSERSSGTLAYEQYF.

The chain carries TRBV4-1 and TRBJ2-1; 9 bases line up with TRBD2. V dropped 4 bases and J dropped 6; count of bases not matched to a gene: 13. CDR3 size: 17 residues. CDR1 is MGHRA and CDR2 is YSYEKL in the germline V gene. The CDR3 DNA reads as TGCGCCAGCAGCCCCCAGATGAGCGGGAGGCCGCGCAATGAGCAGTTCTTC. The encoded protein is CASSPQMSGRPRNEQFF.

This chain connects TRBV2 to TRBJ2-7; possible D gene TRBD2, 6 bases. Germline CDR1 and CDR2: SNHLY and FYNNEI. The CDR3 totals 16 residues. V was clipped by 7 bases and J by 3 bases, with 22 bases between them. The CDR3, as DNA: TGTGCCAGCATCGAGCCACGAAGGTCCGGGGGCTACGAGCAGTACTTC. This encodes CASIEPRRSGGYEQYF.

This chain connects TRBV18 to TRBJ2-2; D is possibly TRBD2 (6 bases). Germline loops: CDR1 KGHSH, CDR2 LQKENI. CDR3 length: 16 amino acids. Trimming removed 6 bases from V and 4 bases from J, with 18 bases in between. CDR3 protein: CASSTSGRTSTGELFF. As DNA, the CDR3 is TGTGCCAGCTCGACCAGTGGGAGGACCTCCACCGGGGAGCTGTTTTTT.

The chain recombines TRBV28 with TRBJ2-1; the D gene is possibly TRBD2 (5 bases). Germline CDR1 is MDHEN and CDR2 is SYDVKM. CDR3 length: 16 residues. The ends were cut back, 3 bases at V and 1 base at J, with 13 bases in the middle. The CDR3 protein is CASSFSGFGSYNEQFF. Here the CDR3 DNA reads TGTGCCAGCAGTTTTTCGGGGTTCGGATCCTACAATGAGCAGTTCTTC.

The chain recombines TRBV19 with TRBJ2-7, with 8 bases aligning to TRBD2. The germline V gene has CDR1 LNHDA and CDR2 SQIVND (reference sequence). V gave up 4 bases and J gave up 6 bases; unmatched junction bases: 14. The CDR3 is made up of 16 amino acids. The CDR3 DNA reads TGTGCCAGTAGTAACAGACTAGCGACGCAGGGTGGCGAGCAGTACTTC. Translating gives CASSNRLATQGGEQYF.

J is TRBJ2-7 and V is TRBV9; D is possibly TRBD2 (6 bases). CDR3 size: 15 residues. V was clipped by 6 bases and J by 4 bases, with 20 bases between them. CDR1 is SGDLS, CDR2 YYNGEE, per germline. CDR3 protein: CASIPRGFFKYEQYF. The CDR3 DNA reads as TGTGCCAGCATCCCGCGGGGCTTTTTTAAGTACGAGCAGTACTTC.

Notes on this clone: Other DNA sequences in the same sample also yield this CDR3. The chain uses TRBV5-6 and TRBJ2-5; D is uncertain. This CDR3 contains 11 residues. The germline V and J ends were trimmed by 2 bases and 5 bases, with 4 bases remaining between them. CDR1 and CDR2 from the germline V gene are SGHDT and YYEEEE. The CDR3 reads CASSLRETQYF. CDR3 coding DNA: TGTGCCAGCAGCTTAAGGGAGACCCAGTACTTC. Full variable domain (rest looked up from reference TRBV5-6 and TRBJ2-5): DAGVTQSPTHLIKTRGQQVTLRCSPKSGHDTVSWYQQALGQGPQFIFQYYEEEERQRGNFPDRFSGHQFPNYSSELNVNALLLGDSALYLCASSLRETQYFGPGTRLLVL.

The chain combines TRBV18 with TRBJ2-1; the match to TRBD2 covers 10 bases. The V gene's germline CDR1 is KGHSH and CDR2 LQKENI. Trimming cost V 0 bases and J 5 bases; bases outside gene matches: 10. The CDR3 has 18 amino acids. CDR3 DNA sequence: TGTGCCAGCTCACCACCTGGTTCACTAGCGGGAATCAACAATGAGCAGTTCTTC. Translation: CASSPPGSLAGINNEQFF.

This rearrangement joins TRBV5-4 to TRBJ2-7; TRBD2 aligns across 12 bases. CDR3 length: 16 amino acids. Germline values: CDR1 SGHNT, CDR2 YYREEE (reference sequence). V gave up 6 bases and J gave up 3 bases; unmatched junction bases: 10. The CDR3 nucleotides read TGTGCCAGCACCAGAACCCTAGCGGGAGGGAACTACGAGCAGTACTTC. Translating it yields CASTRTLAGGNYEQYF.